The 2 T cell receptor beta chains below all came from one sample that was sequenced in a study of early stage breast cancer tumors. Clones were read by immunoSEQ multiplex PCR, and TCRdb kept only the in-frame ones, dropping some. The data hold 44,000 or so clones, with roughly four fifths observed a single time. The sequenced sample consisted of blood. These receptors came from a person aged 45-60 years with breast cancer.

This chain joins TRBV18 and TRBJ2-1; 10 positions agree with TRBD1. V lost 6 bases to trimming and J lost 4 bases; unmatched junction nucleotides: 3. Germline assignment: CDR1 KGHSH and CDR2 LQKENI. CDR3 length: 14 amino acids. The CDR3 nucleotides read TGTGCCAGCTCCCAGGGACAGGGGTACAATGAGCAGTTCTTC. Protein product: CASSQGQGYNEQFF. The full variable domain, in which reference TRBV18 and TRBJ2-1 provide the parts outside the CDR3, is NAGVMQNPRHLVRRRGQEARLRCSPMKGHSHVYWYRQLPEEGLKFMVYLQKENIIDESGMPKERFSAEFPKEGPSILRIQQVVRGDSAAYFCASSQGQGYNEQFFGPGTRLTVL.

This chain joins TRBV29-1 and TRBJ2-2; no firm D call. Germline CDR1 reads SQVTM; CDR2 reads ANQGSEA. V shed 4 bases and J shed 6 bases, with 18 bases lying between them. There are 15 residues in the CDR3. CDR3 bases: TGCAGCGTTGCCCCCACCTTAGATTTGGCCGGGGAGCTGTTTTTT. Residues: CSVAPTLDLAGELFF.